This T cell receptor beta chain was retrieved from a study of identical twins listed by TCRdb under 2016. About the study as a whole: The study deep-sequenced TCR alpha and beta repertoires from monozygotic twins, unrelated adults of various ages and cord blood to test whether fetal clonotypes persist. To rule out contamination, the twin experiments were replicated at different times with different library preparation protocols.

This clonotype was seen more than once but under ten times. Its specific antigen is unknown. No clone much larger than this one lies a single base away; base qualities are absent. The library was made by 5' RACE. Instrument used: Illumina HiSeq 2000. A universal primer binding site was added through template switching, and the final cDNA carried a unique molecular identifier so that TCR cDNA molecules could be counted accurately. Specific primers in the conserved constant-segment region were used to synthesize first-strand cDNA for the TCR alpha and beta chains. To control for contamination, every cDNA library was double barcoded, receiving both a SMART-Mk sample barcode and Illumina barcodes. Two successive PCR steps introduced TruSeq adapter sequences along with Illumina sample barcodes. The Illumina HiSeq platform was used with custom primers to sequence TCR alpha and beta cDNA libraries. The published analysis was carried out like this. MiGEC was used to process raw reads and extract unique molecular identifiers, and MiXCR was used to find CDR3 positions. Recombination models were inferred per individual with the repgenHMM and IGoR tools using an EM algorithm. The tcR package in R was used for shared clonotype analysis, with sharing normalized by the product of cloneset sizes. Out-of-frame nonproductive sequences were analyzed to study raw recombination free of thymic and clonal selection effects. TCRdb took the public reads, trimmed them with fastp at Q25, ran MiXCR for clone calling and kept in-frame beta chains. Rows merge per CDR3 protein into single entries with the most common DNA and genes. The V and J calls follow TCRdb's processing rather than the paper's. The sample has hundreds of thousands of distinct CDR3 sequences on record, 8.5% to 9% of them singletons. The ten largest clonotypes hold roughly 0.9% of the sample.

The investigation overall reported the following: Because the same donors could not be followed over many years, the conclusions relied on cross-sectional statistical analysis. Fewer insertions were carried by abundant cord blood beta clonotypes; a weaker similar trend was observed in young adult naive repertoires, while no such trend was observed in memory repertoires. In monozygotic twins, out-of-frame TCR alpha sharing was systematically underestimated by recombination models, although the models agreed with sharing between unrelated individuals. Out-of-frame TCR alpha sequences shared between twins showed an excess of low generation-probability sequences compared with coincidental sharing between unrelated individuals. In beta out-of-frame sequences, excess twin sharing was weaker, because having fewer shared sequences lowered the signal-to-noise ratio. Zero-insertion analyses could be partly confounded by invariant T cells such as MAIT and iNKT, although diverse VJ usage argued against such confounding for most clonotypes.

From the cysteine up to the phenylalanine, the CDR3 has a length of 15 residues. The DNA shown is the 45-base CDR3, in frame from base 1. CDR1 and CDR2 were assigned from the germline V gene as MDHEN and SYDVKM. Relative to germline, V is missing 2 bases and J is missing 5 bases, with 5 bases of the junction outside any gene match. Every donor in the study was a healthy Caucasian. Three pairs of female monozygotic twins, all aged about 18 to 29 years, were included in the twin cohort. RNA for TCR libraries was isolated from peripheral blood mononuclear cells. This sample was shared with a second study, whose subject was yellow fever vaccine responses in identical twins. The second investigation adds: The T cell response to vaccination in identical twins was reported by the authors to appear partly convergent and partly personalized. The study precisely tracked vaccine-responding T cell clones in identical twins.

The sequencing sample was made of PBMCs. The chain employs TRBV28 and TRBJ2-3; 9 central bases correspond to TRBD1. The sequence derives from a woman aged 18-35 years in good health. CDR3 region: CASSLTGGAGDTQYF. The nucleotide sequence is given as TGTGCCAGCAGTTTAACAGGGGGCGCAGGAGATACGCAGTATTTT. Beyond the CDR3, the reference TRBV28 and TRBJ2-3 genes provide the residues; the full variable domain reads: DVKVTQSSRYLVKRTGEKVFLECVQDMDHENMFWYRQDPGLGLRLIYFSYDVKMKEKGDIPEGYSVSREKKERFSLILESASTNQTSMYLCASSLTGGAGDTQYFGPGTRLTVL.